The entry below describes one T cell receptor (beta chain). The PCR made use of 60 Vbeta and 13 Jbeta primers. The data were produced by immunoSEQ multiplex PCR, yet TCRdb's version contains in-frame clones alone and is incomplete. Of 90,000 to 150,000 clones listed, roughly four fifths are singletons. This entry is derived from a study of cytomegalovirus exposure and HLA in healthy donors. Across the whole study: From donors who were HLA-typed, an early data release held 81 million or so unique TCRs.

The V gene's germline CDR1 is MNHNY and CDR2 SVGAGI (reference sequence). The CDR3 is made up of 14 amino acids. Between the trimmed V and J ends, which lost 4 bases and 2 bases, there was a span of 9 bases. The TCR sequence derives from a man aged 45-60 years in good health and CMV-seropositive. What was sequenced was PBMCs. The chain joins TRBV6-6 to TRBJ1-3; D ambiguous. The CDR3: CASSFEGAGNTIYF. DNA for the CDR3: TGTGCCAGCAGTTTTGAGGGTGCTGGAAACACCATATATTTT.